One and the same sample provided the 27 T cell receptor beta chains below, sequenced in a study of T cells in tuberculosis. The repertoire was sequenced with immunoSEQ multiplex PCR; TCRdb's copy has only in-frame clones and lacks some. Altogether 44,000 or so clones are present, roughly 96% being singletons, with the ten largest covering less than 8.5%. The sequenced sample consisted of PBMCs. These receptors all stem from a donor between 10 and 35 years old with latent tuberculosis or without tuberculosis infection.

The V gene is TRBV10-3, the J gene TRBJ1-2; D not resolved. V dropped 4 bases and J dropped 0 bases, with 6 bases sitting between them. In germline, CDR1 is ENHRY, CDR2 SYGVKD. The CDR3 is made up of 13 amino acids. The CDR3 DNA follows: TGTGCCATCAGTGGTCAGTCTAACTATGGCTACACCTTC. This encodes CAISGQSNYGYTF.

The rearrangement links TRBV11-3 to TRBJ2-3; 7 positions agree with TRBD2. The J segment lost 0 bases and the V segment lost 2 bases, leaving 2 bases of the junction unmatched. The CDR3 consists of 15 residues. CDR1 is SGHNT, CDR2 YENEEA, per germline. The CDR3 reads CASSLLAASTDTQYF. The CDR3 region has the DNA TGTGCCAGCAGCTTACTAGCGGCAAGCACAGATACGCAGTATTTT.

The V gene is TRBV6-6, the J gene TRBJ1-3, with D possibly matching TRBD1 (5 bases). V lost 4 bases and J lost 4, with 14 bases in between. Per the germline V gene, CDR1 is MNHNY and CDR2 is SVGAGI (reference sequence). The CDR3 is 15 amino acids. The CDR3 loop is CASSFPTVKGNTIYF. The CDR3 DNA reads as TGTGCCAGCAGTTTCCCGACAGTTAAGGGAAACACCATATATTTT.

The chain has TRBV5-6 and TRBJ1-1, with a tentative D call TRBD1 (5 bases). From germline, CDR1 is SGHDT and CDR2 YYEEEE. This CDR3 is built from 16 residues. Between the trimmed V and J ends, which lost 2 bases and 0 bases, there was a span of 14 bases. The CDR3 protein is CASSFGQGTLNTEAFF. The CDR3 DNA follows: TGTGCCAGCAGCTTCGGCCAGGGTACCCTGAACACTGAAGCTTTCTTT.

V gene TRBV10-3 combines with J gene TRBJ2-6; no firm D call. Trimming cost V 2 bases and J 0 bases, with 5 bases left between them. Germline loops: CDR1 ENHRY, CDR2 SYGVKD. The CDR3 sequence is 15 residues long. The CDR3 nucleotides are TGTGCCATCAGTGAGGGGCACTCTGGGGCCAACGTCCTGACTTTC. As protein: CAISEGHSGANVLTF.

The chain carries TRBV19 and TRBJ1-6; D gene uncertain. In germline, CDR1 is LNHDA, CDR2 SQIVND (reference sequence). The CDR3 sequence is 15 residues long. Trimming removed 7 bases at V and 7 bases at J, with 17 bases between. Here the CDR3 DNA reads TGTGCCAGTAACGGGTTTTCGACTCCAAATTCACCCCTCCACTTT. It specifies CASNGFSTPNSPLHF. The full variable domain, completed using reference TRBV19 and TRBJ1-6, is DGGITQSPKYLFRKEGQNVTLSCEQNLNHDAMYWYRQDPGQGLRLIYYSQIVNDFQKGDIAEGYSVSREKKESFPLTVTSAQKNPTAFYLCASNGFSTPNSPLHFGNGTRLTVT.

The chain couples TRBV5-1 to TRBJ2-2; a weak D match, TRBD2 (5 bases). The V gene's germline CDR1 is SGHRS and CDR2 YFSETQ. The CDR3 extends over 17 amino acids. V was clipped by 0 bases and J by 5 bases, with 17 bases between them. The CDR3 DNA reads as TGCGCCAGCAGCTTGGTCCCAGAGAGGGTTCGGACCGGGGAGCTGTTTTTT. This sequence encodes CASSLVPERVRTGELFF. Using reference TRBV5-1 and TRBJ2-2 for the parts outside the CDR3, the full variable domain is KAGVTQTPRYLIKTRGQQVTLSCSPISGHRSVSWYQQTPGQGLQFLFEYFSETQRNKGNFPGRFSGRQFSNSRSEMNVSTLELGDSALYLCASSLVPERVRTGELFFGEGSRLTVL.

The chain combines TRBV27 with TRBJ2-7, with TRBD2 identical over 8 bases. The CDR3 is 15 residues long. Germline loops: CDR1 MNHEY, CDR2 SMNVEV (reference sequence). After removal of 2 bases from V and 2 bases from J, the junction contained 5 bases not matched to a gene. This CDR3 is CASSLRSGSAYEQYF. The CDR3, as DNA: TGTGCCAGCAGTTTAAGGAGCGGGAGCGCCTACGAGCAGTACTTC.

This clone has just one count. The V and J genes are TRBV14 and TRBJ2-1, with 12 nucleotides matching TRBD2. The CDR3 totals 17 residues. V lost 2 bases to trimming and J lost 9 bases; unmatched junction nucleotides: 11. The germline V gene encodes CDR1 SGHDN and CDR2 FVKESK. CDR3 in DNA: TGTGCCAGCAGCCAAAGACTAGCGGGAGCTCTTTTTAGTGAGCAGTTCTTC. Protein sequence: CASSQRLAGALFSEQFF.

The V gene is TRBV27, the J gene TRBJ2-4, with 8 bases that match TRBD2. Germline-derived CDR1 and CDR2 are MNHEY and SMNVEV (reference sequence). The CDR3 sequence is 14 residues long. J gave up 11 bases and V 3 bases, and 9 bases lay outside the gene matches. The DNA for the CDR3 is TGTGCCAGCAGTTTCGTGGCGGGAGGAATGGTTCAGTACTTC. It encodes CASSFVAGGMVQYF.

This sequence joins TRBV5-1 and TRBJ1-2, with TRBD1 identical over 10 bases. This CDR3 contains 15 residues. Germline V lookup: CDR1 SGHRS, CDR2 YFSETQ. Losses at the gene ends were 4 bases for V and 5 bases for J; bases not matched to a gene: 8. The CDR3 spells CASSPGQGGTYGYTF. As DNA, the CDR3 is TGCGCCAGCAGCCCCGGACAGGGGGGAACTTATGGCTACACCTTC.

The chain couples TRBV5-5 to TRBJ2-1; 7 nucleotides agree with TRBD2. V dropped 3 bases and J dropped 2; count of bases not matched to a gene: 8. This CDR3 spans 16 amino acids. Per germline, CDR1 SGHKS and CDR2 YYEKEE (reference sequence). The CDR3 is CASSSLAGGAYNEQFF. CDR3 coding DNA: TGTGCCAGCAGCTCCCTAGCTGGGGGGGCCTACAATGAGCAGTTCTTC.

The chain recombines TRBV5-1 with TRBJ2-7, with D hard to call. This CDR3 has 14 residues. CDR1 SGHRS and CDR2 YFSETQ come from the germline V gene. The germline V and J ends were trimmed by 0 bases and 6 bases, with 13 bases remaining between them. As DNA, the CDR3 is TGCGCCAGCAGCTTGGACTCCCAATCCCTCGAGCAGTACTTC. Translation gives CASSLDSQSLEQYF.

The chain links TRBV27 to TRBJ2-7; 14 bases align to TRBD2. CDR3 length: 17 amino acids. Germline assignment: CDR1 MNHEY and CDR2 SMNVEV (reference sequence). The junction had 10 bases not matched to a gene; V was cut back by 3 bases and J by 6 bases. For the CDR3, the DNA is TGTGCCAGCAGTTTCTCCGGCACGGGACTAGCGGGAGTCGAGCAGTACTTC. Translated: CASSFSGTGLAGVEQYF.

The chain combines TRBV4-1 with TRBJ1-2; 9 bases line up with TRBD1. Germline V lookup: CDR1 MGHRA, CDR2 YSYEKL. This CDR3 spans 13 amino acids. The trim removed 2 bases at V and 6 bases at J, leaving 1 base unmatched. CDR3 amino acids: CASSQRTGDGYTF. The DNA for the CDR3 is TGCGCCAGCAGCCAAAGGACAGGGGATGGCTACACCTTC.

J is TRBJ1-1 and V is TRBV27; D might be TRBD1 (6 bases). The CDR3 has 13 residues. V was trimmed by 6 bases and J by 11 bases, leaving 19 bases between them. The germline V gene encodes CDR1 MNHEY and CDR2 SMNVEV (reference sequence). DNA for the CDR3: TGTGCCAGCAGCCCTTTGGGGGGGCGACGGGCTTTCTTT. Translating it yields CASSPLGGRRAFF.

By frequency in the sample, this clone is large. The CDR3: CAWSVKLPGNEQFF. Written as DNA, the CDR3 is TGTGCCTGGAGTGTTAAACTCCCCGGCAATGAGCAGTTCTTC. The genes are TRBV30 and TRBJ2-1; D is unclear. The CDR3 is 14 residues long. V dropped 0 bases and J dropped 6 bases, with 12 bases sitting between them. Germline loops: CDR1 GTSNPN, CDR2 SVGIG (reference sequence).

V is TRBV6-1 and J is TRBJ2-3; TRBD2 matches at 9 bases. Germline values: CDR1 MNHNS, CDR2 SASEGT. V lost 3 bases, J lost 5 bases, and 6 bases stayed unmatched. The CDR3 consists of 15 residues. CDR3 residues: CASSDVAGAGDTQYF. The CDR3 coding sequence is TGTGCCAGCAGTGATGTAGCGGGAGCGGGAGATACGCAGTATTTT.

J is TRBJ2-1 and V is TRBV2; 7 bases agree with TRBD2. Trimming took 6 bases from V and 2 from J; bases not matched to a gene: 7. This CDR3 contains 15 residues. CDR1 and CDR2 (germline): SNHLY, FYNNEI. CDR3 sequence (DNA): TGTGCCAGCAGGCATGAGCGGGGCGCCTACAATGAGCAGTTCTTC. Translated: CASRHERGAYNEQFF.

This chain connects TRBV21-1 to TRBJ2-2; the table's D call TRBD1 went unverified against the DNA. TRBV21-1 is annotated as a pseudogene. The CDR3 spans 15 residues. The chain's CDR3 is CASSITGLDTGELFF. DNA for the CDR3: TGTGCCAGCAGTATCACAGGGCTGGACACCGGGGAGCTGTTTTTT.

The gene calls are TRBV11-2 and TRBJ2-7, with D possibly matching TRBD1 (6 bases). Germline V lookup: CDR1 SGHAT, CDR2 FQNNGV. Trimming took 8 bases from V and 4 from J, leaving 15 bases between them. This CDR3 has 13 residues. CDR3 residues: CASVRGDKYEQYF. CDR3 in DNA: TGTGCCAGCGTCAGGGGAGACAAATACGAGCAGTACTTC.

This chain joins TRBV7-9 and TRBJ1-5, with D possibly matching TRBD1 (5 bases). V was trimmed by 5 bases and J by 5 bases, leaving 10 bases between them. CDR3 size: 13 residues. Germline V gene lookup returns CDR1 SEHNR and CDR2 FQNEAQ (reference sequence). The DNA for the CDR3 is TGTGCCAGCAGCCCGGTAGGGGATCAGCCCCAGCATTTT. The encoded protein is CASSPVGDQPQHF.

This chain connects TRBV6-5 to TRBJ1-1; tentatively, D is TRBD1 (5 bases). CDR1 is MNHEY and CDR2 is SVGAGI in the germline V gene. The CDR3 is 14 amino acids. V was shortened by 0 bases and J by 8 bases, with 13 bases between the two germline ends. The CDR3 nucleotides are TGTGCCAGCAGTTACTCCACAGGTGATTTCGAAGCTTTCTTT. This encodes CASSYSTGDFEAFF.

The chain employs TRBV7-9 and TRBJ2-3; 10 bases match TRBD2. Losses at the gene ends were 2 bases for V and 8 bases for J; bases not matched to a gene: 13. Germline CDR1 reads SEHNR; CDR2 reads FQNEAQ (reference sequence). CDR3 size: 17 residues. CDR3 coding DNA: TGTGCCAGCAGCTTAAGTTTAGCGGGAGGACCCCCAGGTACGCAGTATTTT. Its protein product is CASSLSLAGGPPGTQYF.

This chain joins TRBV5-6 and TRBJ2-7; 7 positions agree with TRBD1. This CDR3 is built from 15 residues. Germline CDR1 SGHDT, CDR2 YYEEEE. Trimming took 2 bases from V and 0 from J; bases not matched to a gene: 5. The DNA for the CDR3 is TGTGCCAGCAGCTTTACAGGGGTCCCCTCCTACGAGCAGTACTTC. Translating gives CASSFTGVPSYEQYF.

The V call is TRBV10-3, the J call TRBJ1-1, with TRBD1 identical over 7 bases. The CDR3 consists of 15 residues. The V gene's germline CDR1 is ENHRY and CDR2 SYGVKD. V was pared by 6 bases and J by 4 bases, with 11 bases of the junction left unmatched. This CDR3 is CAIRGGQEGSTEAFF. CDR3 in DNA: TGTGCCATCAGGGGCGGACAGGAGGGGAGCACTGAAGCTTTCTTT.

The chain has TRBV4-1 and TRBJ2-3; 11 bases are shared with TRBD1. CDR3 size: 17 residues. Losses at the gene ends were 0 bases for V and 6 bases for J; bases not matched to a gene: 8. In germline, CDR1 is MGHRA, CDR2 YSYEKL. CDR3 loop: CASSQDYRTGGVDTQYF. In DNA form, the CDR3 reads TGCGCCAGCAGCCAAGATTATAGGACAGGGGGCGTGGATACGCAGTATTTT.